Below, 25 T cell receptor beta chains from the same sample are listed, as sequenced in a study of cytomegalovirus exposure and HLA in healthy donors. Primers included in the PCR were 60 Vbeta and 13 Jbeta primers. Profiled with immunoSEQ multiplex PCR; TCRdb holds only in-frame clones, not every one. The profile shows 200,000 to 250,000 clones, more than 60% of them singletons. Sequences were obtained from PBMCs. These receptor sequences come from a woman in her sixties in good health and CMV-seropositive.

The chain carries TRBV7-2 and TRBJ1-1, with D possibly TRBD1 on 6 matching bases. Trimming removed 3 bases from V and 5 bases from J, with 10 bases in between. The CDR3 totals 13 residues. Germline CDR1 and CDR2: SGHTA and FQGNSA. CDR3 in amino acids: CASSFTGLTEAFF. CDR3 coding DNA: TGTGCCAGCAGCTTCACAGGGTTGACTGAAGCTTTCTTT.

The V gene is TRBV27, the J gene TRBJ1-1, with D tentatively TRBD1 (6 bases). Looked up from germline, CDR1 is MNHEY and CDR2 is SMNVEV (reference sequence). Trimming cost V 3 bases and J 1 base, with 12 bases left between them. This CDR3 region has 15 residues. The CDR3 nucleotides read TGTGCCAGCAGTTTGGCAGGGGTGGCGAACACTGAAGCTTTCTTT. This encodes CASSLAGVANTEAFF.

This clone is medium-sized (0.01 to 0.1%) in the sample. This sequence joins TRBV9 and TRBJ2-6; D is possibly TRBD1 (6 bases). The V and J ends lost 3 bases and 0 bases respectively, with 13 bases between them. There are 17 residues in the CDR3. CDR1 SGDLS and CDR2 YYNGEE come from the germline V gene. The CDR3 DNA sequence: TGTGCCAGCAGCGGAACAACAGGGAGCTCTGGGGCCAACGTCCTGACTTTC. Translated: CASSGTTGSSGANVLTF.

This clone was detected once. The gene calls are TRBV6-5 and TRBJ1-3; TRBD1 matches 8 bases. The CDR3 totals 14 residues. With 6 bases clipped from V and 6 bases from J, the junction kept 7 bases outside the gene matches. Germline V lookup: CDR1 MNHEY, CDR2 SVGAGI. The CDR3 nucleotides are TGTGCCAGCAGACCACAGGGGGTGGAAAACACCATATATTTT. Translation: CASRPQGVENTIYF.

The V and J genes are TRBV7-3 and TRBJ1-1, with D possibly TRBD1 on 6 matching bases. The CDR3 runs 15 residues. V shed 5 bases and J shed 1 base, with 14 bases lying between them. Germline CDR1 SGHTA, CDR2 FQGTGA. The CDR3 region has the DNA TGTGCCAGCAGCCGAGAGGGGGTAGGGAACACTGAAGCTTTCTTT. Amino acid sequence: CASSREGVGNTEAFF.

V is TRBV6-5 and J is TRBJ1-1, with D possibly matching TRBD1 (5 bases). This CDR3 is built from 14 residues. Looked up from germline, CDR1 is MNHEY and CDR2 is SVGAGI. The V end was cut by 0 bases, the J end by 5 bases, with 10 bases between. CDR3 sequence reads: CASSYSGGGTEAFF. The CDR3 nucleotides read TGTGCCAGCAGTTACTCGGGGGGGGGAACTGAAGCTTTCTTT.

This clone appeared a single time. The rearrangement links TRBV28 to TRBJ1-4; possibly TRBD1 for D (5 bases). CDR3 length: 17 amino acids. The V end lost 1 base, the J end lost 4 bases, and 16 bases lay between the germline ends. Germline CDR1 reads MDHEN; CDR2 reads SYDVKM. In nucleotides, the CDR3 is TGTGCCAGCAGTTTATTAGGGGAGGGCGGGCTTAATGAAAAACTGTTTTTT. Translation gives CASSLLGEGGLNEKLFF.

The rearrangement links TRBV6-6 to TRBJ2-7; 7 bases align to TRBD1. The V gene end was trimmed by 8 bases and the J gene end by 4 bases; junction bases not matched to a gene: 5. Germline CDR1 and CDR2: MNHNY and SVGAGI (reference sequence). The CDR3 sequence is 12 residues long. CDR3 loop: CASQGQMYEQYF. The CDR3, as DNA: TGTGCCAGCCAGGGACAGATGTACGAGCAGTACTTC.

This clone was seen repeatedly, ten times or more. The chain is built from TRBV6-4 and TRBJ2-3, with 8 nucleotides matching TRBD2. Germline loops: CDR1 MRHNA, CDR2 SNTAGT. J gave up 4 bases and V 5 bases, and 11 bases lay outside the gene matches. There are 16 residues in the CDR3. The chain's CDR3 is CASSPSVAGSSDTQYF. The CDR3 region has the DNA TGTGCCAGCAGTCCGTCGGTAGCGGGGAGCTCAGATACGCAGTATTTT.

In its sample, this clone was seen a few times. The chain employs TRBV30 and TRBJ2-4; 8 bases map to TRBD1. Germline V gene sequence: CDR1 GTSNPN, CDR2 SVGIG (reference sequence). The J segment lost 8 bases and the V segment lost 2 bases, leaving 8 bases of the junction unmatched. The CDR3 runs 14 residues. The CDR3, as DNA: TGTGCCTGGAGTCAATTAGGACAGGGAGACATTCAGTACTTC. Translation: CAWSQLGQGDIQYF. Full variable domain (outside the CDR3, taken from reference TRBV30 and TRBJ2-4): SQTIHQWPATLVQPVGSPLSLECTVEGTSNPNLYWYRQAAGRGLQLLFYSVGIGQISSEVPQNLSASRPQDRQFILSSKKLLLSDSGFYLCAWSQLGQGDIQYFGAGTRLSVL.

This clone was seen just once. The CDR3 DNA is TGTGCCAGCAGCTTAGGGGGGCCCGGTAATTCACCCCTCCACTTT. This translates into CASSLGGPGNSPLHF. This chain connects TRBV7-2 to TRBJ1-6, with a tentative D call TRBD1 (6 bases). CDR1 is SGHTA and CDR2 is FQGNSA in the germline V gene. V was trimmed by 1 base and J by 6 bases, leaving 10 bases between them. The CDR3 runs to 15 residues.

This chain joins TRBV6-5 and TRBJ1-2; D is possibly TRBD1 (6 bases). Germline-derived CDR1 and CDR2 are MNHEY and SVGAGI. This CDR3 is 13 amino acids long. Deletions cut 6 bases from V and 3 bases from J, with 11 bases between. CDR3 in DNA: TGTGCCAGCAGGGGGGCCCCTTACTATGGCTACACCTTC. It is translated as CASRGAPYYGYTF.

This chain uses TRBV7-3 with TRBJ2-5; D not certain. V gave up 4 bases and J gave up 4 bases, with 13 bases separating them. The CDR3 contains 14 residues. Germline assignment: CDR1 SGHTA and CDR2 FQGTGA. The CDR3 DNA reads TGTGCCAGCAGCTCCTCGAATAGTGGAGAGACCCAGTACTTC. Protein sequence: CASSSSNSGETQYF. Together with reference TRBV7-3 and TRBJ2-5, the CDR3 gives the full variable domain: GAGVSQTPSNKVTEKGKYVELRCDPISGHTALYWYRQSLGQGPEFLIYFQGTGAADDSGLPNDRFFAVRPEGSVSTLKIQRTERGDSAVYLCASSSSNSGETQYFGPGTRLLVL.

As regards this clone: The junction differs from germline at one of its ends, possibly a read error. This sequence joins TRBV30 and TRBJ2-7; a possible D gene is TRBD2 (6 bases). Germline lookup yields CDR1 GTSNPN and CDR2 SVGIG (reference sequence). The CDR3 extends over 14 amino acids. DNA of the CDR3: TGTGCCTGGAGCCCCGGGAGTTGGACCTACGGGCAGTACTTC. Protein: CAWSPGSWTYGQYF.

The chain uses TRBV19 and TRBJ2-7; 7 positions agree with TRBD1. The CDR3 extends over 14 amino acids. Germline loops: CDR1 LNHDA, CDR2 SQIVND (reference sequence). The J segment lost 2 bases and the V segment lost 1 base, leaving 2 bases of the junction unmatched. The CDR3 DNA is TGTGCCAGTAGTATAGGGGACAGACCCTACGAGCAGTACTTC. It translates to CASSIGDRPYEQYF. The full variable domain, rest sourced from reference TRBV19 and TRBJ2-7, is DGGITQSPKYLFRKEGQNVTLSCEQNLNHDAMYWYRQDPGQGLRLIYYSQIVNDFQKGDIAEGYSVSREKKESFPLTVTSAQKNPTAFYLCASSIGDRPYEQYFGPGTRLTVT.

The chain has TRBV9 and TRBJ2-7; 7 nucleotides line up with TRBD1. CDR1 is SGDLS, CDR2 YYNGEE, per germline. The junction had 6 bases not matched to a gene; V was cut back by 0 bases and J by 3 bases. The CDR3 sequence is 15 residues long. The CDR3 is CASSVGGTDFYEQYF. CDR3 nucleotide sequence: TGTGCCAGCAGCGTAGGTGGGACAGACTTCTACGAGCAGTACTTC.

This clone turned up a few times. The chain couples TRBV5-6 to TRBJ2-2; D is possibly TRBD2 (7 bases). Germline values: CDR1 SGHDT, CDR2 YYEEEE. The CDR3 is 16 amino acids. Trimming removed 1 base at V and 2 bases at J, with 12 bases between. The DNA for the CDR3 is TGTGCCAGCAGCTTGCGGGGGGCCGCTAACACCGGGGAGCTGTTTTTT. Protein product: CASSLRGAANTGELFF.

The CDR3 nucleotides are TGCGCCAGTCGACAGGAGTTAAATCAGCCCCAGCATTTT. Encoded protein: CASRQELNQPQHF. The chain combines TRBV5-1 with TRBJ1-5; D might be TRBD1 (6 bases). V was pared by 8 bases and J by 4 bases, with 13 bases between. This CDR3 contains 13 residues. Germline CDR1 is SGHRS and CDR2 is YFSETQ.

V gene TRBV5-1 combines with J gene TRBJ2-1; 8 bases agree with TRBD1. The CDR3 is 16 residues long. V was clipped by 0 bases and J by 8 bases; unmatched bases: 10. CDR1 SGHRS and CDR2 YFSETQ come from the germline V gene. The chain's CDR3 is CASSLAGQGAWDEQFF. The CDR3 DNA follows: TGCGCCAGCAGCTTGGCCGGCCAGGGGGCATGGGATGAGCAGTTCTTC.

The J gene is TRBJ2-6, the V gene TRBV5-6; tentative D call: TRBD2 (5 bases). This CDR3 contains 15 residues. The V gene's germline CDR1 is SGHDT and CDR2 YYEEEE. Trimming pared 4 bases from V and 2 bases from J, leaving 10 bases between. The CDR3 DNA reads as TGTGCCAGCAGCCCGGACGGGGCTGGGGCCAACGTCCTGACTTTC. This translates into CASSPDGAGANVLTF.

The CDR3 bases are TGTGCCAGCAGCGTAGGGCAGGGGGCCTTCTACGAGCAGTACTTC. This codes for CASSVGQGAFYEQYF. The genes are TRBV9 and TRBJ2-7; TRBD1 agrees at 8 bases. V lost 0 bases to trimming and J lost 3 bases; unmatched junction nucleotides: 5. CDR1 SGDLS and CDR2 YYNGEE come from the germline V gene. The CDR3 runs 15 residues.

Concerning this clone: The sample carries other DNA sequences with the same CDR3. J is TRBJ2-7 and V is TRBV7-2; 8 positions match TRBD2. The CDR3 sequence is 15 residues long. Germline CDR1 SGHTA, CDR2 FQGNSA. Trimming removed 0 bases from V and 0 bases from J; junction bases left unmatched: 1. The chain's CDR3 is CASSLASGVSYEQYF. The CDR3 DNA sequence: TGTGCCAGCAGCTTAGCTAGCGGGGTCTCCTACGAGCAGTACTTC.

This sequence joins TRBV11-2 and TRBJ1-6; D is undetermined. Germline CDR1 reads SGHAT; CDR2 reads FQNNGV. V lost 5 bases and J lost 8, with 13 bases in between. This CDR3 has 14 amino acids. The CDR3 here is CASSPRGLDSPLHF. The CDR3 coding sequence is TGTGCCAGCAGCCCCCGTGGGCTCGATTCACCCCTCCACTTT.

The chain has TRBV2 and TRBJ2-7; 7 bases map to TRBD2. The CDR3 totals 16 residues. The J segment lost 0 bases and the V segment lost 6 bases, leaving 11 bases of the junction unmatched. Looked up from germline, CDR1 is SNHLY and CDR2 is FYNNEI. The DNA of the CDR3 is TGTGCCAGCAGGGAAACTCGTAGCGGGTACTCCTACGAGCAGTACTTC. Its protein product is CASRETRSGYSYEQYF.

This chain uses TRBV27 with TRBJ2-3; 10 nucleotides agree with TRBD1. This CDR3 has 18 amino acids. The germline CDR1 and CDR2 sequences are MNHEY and SMNVEV (reference sequence). Losses at the gene ends were 5 bases for V and 0 bases for J; bases not matched to a gene: 11. CDR3 sequence (DNA): TGTGCCAGCAGTCTGACAGGGGGCCTCGGGACTAGCACAGATACGCAGTATTTT. It yields the protein CASSLTGGLGTSTDTQYF.